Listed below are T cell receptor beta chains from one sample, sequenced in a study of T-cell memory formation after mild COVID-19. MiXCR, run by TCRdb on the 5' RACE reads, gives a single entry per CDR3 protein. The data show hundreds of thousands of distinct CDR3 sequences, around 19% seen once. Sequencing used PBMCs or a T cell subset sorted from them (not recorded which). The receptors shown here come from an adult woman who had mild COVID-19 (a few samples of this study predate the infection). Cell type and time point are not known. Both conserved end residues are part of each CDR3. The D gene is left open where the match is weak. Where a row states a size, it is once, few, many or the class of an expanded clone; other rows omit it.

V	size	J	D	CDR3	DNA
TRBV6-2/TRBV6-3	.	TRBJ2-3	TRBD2	CASSSPGVAGAPDTQYF	TGTGCCAGCAGTTCACCCGGGGTAGCGGGGGCACCGGATACGCAGTATTTT
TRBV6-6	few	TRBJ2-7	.	CASSPLDSDYEQYF	TGTGCCAGTTCCCCCCTGGACAGCGACTACGAGCAGTACTTC
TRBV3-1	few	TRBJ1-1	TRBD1	CASSQGGTVLMNTEAFF	TGTGCCAGCAGCCAGGGCGGGACAGTACTCATGAACACTGAAGCTTTCTTT
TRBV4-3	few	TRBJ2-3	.	CASSQEGRRRGTDTQYF	TGCGCCAGCAGCCAAGAAGGACGGCGCAGGGGCACAGATACGCAGTATTTT
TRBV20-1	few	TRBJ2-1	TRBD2	CSARDRRLAVNEQFF	TGCAGTGCTAGAGATCGGCGGCTAGCGGTCAATGAGCAGTTCTTC
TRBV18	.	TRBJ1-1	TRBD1	CASSPRDRARGAFF	TGTGCCAGCTCACCCCGGGACAGGGCCAGGGGGGCTTTCTTT
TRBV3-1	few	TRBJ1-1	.	CASSQRRGGDGMNTEAFF	TGTGCCAGCAGCCAAAGGAGAGGGGGGGACGGCATGAACACTGAAGCTTTCTTT
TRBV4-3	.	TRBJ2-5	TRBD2	CASSQRGLAGVGETQYF	TGCGCCAGCAGCCAAAGGGGACTAGCGGGAGTTGGGGAGACCCAGTACTTC
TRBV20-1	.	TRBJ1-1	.	CSAIGSTGIFTEAFF	TGCAGTGCGATAGGGAGCACAGGGATATTCACTGAAGCTTTCTTT
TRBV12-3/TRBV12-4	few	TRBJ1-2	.	CASSPRDNLVGYTF	TGTGCCAGCAGTCCGCGGGATAATCTCGTAGGCTACACCTTC
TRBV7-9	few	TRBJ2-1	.	CASSPGEGRTYNEQFF	TGTGCCAGCAGCCCTGGTGAGGGGCGCACCTACAATGAGCAGTTCTTC
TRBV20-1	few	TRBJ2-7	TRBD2	CSAMLTSGTYEQYF	TGCAGTGCTATGCTGACTAGCGGAACCTACGAGCAGTACTTC
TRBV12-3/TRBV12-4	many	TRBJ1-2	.	CASSLSSNYGYTF	TGCGCCAGCAGCTTGTCCAGTAACTATGGCTACACCTTC
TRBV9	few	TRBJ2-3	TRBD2	CASSVGLAGVTQYF	TGTGCCAGCAGCGTGGGACTAGCGGGAGTTACGCAGTATTTT
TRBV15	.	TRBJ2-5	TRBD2	CATSRVRLAGTSPETQYF	TGTGCCACCAGCAGAGTGCGCCTAGCGGGTACCTCGCCAGAGACCCAGTACTTC
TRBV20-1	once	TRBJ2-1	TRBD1	CSAAGTGALRSYEQFF	TGCAGTGCTGCCGGGACAGGAGCCCTCCGGTCTTACGAGCAGTTCTTC
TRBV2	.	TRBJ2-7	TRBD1	CASSADRLRSYEQYF	TGTGCCAGCAGTGCGGACAGGCTCCGCTCCTACGAGCAGTACTTC
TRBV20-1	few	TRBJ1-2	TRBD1	CSASGTASYGYTF	TGCAGTGCGTCCGGGACAGCCAGCTATGGCTACACCTTC
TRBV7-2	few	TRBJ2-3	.	CASSLVVAGPSTDTQYF	TGTGCCAGCAGCTTAGTGGTGGCGGGCCCTAGCACAGATACGCAGTATTTT
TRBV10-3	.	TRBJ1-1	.	CAISDLTGNTEAFF	TGTGCCATCAGCGACTTAACAGGGAACACTGAAGCTTTCTTT
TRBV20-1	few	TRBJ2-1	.	CSARDVGRSYNEQFF	TGCAGTGCTAGAGACGTAGGGAGATCCTACAATGAGCAGTTCTTC
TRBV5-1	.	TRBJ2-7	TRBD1	CASSSPTGSSYEQYF	TGCGCCAGCAGCTCACCGACAGGGAGCTCCTACGAGCAGTACTTC
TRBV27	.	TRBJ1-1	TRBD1	CASSHIGQGWGTEAFF	TGTGCCAGCAGTCACATAGGACAGGGTTGGGGCACTGAAGCTTTCTTT
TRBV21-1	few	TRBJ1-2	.	CASSKVRAYPNYGYTF	TGTGCCAGCAGCAAAGTGAGGGCGTACCCCAACTATGGCTACACCTTC
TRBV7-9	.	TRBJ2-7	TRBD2	CASSYGTSGGNEQYF	TGTGCCAGCAGCTACGGGACTAGCGGGGGAAACGAGCAGTACTTC
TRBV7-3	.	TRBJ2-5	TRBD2	CASSPGGWEKTQYF	TGTGCCAGCAGCCCGGGGGGGTGGGAAAAGACCCAGTACTTC
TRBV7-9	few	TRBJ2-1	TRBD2	CAGLVAGGHNEQFF	TGTGCCGGCCTAGTAGCGGGAGGTCACAATGAGCAGTTCTTC
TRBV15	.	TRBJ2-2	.	CATSRGEAVNTGELFF	TGTGCCACCAGCAGAGGGGAGGCGGTGAACACCGGGGAGCTGTTTTTT
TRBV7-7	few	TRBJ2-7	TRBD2	CASSLVRAGEQYF	TGTGCTAGCAGCTTAGTACGAGCGGGAGAGCAGTACTTC
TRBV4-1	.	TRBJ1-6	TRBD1	CASSHGQGYNSPLHF	TGCGCCAGCAGCCACGGACAGGGGTATAATTCACCCCTCCACTTT
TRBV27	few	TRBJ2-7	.	CASRERRSYEQYF	TGTGCCAGCAGGGAGCGTAGGTCCTACGAGCAGTACTTC
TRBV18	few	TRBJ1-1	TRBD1	CASSYGTGGRTEAFF	TGTGCCAGCTCTTACGGGACAGGGGGCCGAACTGAAGCTTTCTTT
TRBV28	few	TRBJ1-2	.	CASNRAAHGYTF	TGTGCCAGCAACAGGGCCGCCCATGGCTACACCTTC
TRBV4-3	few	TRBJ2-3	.	CASSQDSAGSWADTQYF	TGCGCCAGCAGCCAAGATAGCGCAGGCTCATGGGCAGATACGCAGTATTTT
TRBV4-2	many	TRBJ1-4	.	CASSQSVGATNEKLFF	TGTGCCAGCAGCCAATCCGTGGGGGCAACTAATGAAAAACTGTTTTTT
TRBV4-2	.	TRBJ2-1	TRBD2	CASSQSGRATNNEQFF	TGTGCCAGCAGCCAAAGCGGGAGGGCCACTAACAATGAGCAGTTCTTC
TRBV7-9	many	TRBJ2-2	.	CASSSTELFF	TGTGCCAGCAGCTCGACGGAGCTGTTTTTT
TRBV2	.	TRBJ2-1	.	CASNTPAAYNEQFF	TGTGCCAGCAATACCCCAGCAGCCTACAATGAGCAGTTCTTC
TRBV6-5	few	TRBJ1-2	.	CASSRFQYNYGYTF	TGTGCCAGCAGTCGATTTCAGTATAACTATGGCTACACCTTC
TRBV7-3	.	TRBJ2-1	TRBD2	CASSSLERGPYNEQFF	TGTGCCAGCAGCTCCCTGGAGCGGGGGCCCTACAATGAGCAGTTCTTC
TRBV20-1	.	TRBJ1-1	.	CSARAGTSLMNTEAFF	TGCAGTGCTAGAGCGGGGACCAGCCTAATGAACACTGAAGCTTTCTTT
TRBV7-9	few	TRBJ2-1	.	CASSSSRSYNEQFF	TGTGCCAGCAGCTCGTCCCGCTCCTACAATGAGCAGTTCTTC
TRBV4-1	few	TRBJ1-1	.	CASSQLSTGNTEAFF	TGCGCCAGCAGCCAGCTTTCGACAGGGAACACTGAAGCTTTCTTT
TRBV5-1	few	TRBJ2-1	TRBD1	CASSFTGVSPNEQFF	TGCGCCAGCAGCTTTACAGGGGTTAGCCCCAATGAGCAGTTCTTC
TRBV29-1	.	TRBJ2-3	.	CSVELGLTADTQYF	TGCAGCGTTGAACTGGGATTGACGGCAGATACGCAGTATTTT
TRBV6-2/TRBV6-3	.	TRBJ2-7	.	CASSYPRIPYEQYF	TGTGCCAGCAGTTACCCCCGGATCCCCTACGAGCAGTACTTC
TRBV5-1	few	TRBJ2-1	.	CASSLYGSEQFF	TGCGCCAGCAGCTTGTACGGGTCTGAGCAGTTCTTC
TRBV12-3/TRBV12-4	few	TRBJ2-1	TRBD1	CASSSSGTGVNEQFF	TGTGCCAGCAGCTCATCCGGGACAGGGGTCAATGAGCAGTTCTTC
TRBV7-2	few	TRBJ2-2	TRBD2	CASSFTSASNTGELFF	TGTGCCAGCAGCTTCACTAGCGCCTCGAACACCGGGGAGCTGTTTTTT
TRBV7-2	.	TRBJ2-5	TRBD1	CASSVTGLGETQYF	TGTGCCAGCAGCGTGACAGGGTTGGGGGAGACCCAGTACTTC
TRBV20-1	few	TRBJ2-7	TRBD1	CSAGDSDEAYEQYF	TGCAGTGCTGGGGACAGCGACGAGGCCTACGAGCAGTACTTC
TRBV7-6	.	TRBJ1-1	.	CASSRGVGNTEAFF	TGTGCCAGCAGCCGCGGGGTGGGGAACACTGAAGCTTTCTTT
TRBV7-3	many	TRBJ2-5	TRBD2	CASGAGVQETQYF	TGTGCCAGCGGAGCGGGAGTTCAAGAGACCCAGTACTTC
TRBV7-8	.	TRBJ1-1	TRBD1	CASSLTGETEAFF	TGTGCCAGCAGCCTGACAGGGGAGACTGAAGCTTTCTTT
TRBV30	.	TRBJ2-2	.	CAWRSGQNPTGELFF	TGTGCCTGGAGATCTGGTCAAAATCCCACCGGGGAGCTGTTTTTT
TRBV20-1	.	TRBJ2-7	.	CSARDPTRPLEQYF	TGCAGTGCTAGGGACCCGACTAGGCCACTCGAGCAGTACTTC
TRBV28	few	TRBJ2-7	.	CASRLYGSSYEQYF	TGTGCCAGCAGACTATACGGGAGCTCCTACGAGCAGTACTTC